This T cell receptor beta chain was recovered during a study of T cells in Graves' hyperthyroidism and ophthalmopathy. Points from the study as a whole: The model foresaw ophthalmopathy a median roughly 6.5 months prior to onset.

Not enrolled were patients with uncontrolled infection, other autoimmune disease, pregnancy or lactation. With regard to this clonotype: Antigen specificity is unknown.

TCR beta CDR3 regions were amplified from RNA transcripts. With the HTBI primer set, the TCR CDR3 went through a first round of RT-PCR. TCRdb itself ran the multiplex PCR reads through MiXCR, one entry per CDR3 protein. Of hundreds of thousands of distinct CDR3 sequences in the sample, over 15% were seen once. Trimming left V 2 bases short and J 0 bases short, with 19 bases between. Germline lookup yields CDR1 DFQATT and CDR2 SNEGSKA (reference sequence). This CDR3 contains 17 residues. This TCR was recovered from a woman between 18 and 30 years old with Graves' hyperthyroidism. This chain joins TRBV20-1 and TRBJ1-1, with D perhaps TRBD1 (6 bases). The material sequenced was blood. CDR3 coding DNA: TGCAGTGCTAGAATAATCGGGGGCCCGATAATGAACACTGAAGCTTTCTTT. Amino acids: CSARIIGGPIMNTEAFF.